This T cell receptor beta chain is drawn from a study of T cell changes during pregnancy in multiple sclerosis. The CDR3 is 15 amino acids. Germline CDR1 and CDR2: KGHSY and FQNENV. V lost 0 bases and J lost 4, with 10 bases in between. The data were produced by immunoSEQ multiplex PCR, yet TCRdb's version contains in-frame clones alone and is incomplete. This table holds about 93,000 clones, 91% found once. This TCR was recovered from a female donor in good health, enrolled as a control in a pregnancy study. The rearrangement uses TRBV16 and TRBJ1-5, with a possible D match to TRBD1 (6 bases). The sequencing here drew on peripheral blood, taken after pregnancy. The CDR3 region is CASSQSGTGNQPQHF. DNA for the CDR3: TGTGCCAGCAGCCAATCGGGTACAGGGAATCAGCCCCAGCATTTT.